This is a list of T cell receptor beta chains from one sample in a study of T-cell memory formation after mild COVID-19. MiXCR, run by TCRdb on the 5' RACE reads, gives a single entry per CDR3 protein. The sample records 350,000 to 400,000 distinct CDR3 sequences, roughly an eighth being singletons. Sequencing used PBMCs or a T cell subset sorted from them (not recorded which). The source of these receptors is a man aged 18 to 30 who had mild COVID-19 (a few samples of this study predate the infection). Cell type and time point are not known. The CDR3 runs from the conserved cysteine through the conserved F or W. A D gene is named only where the DNA matches it firmly. A clone size is listed for some rows: how often the clone was seen (once, few, many), or a class if it is expanded.

j_gene,v_gene,d_gene,len,abundance,CDR3aa,CDR3nt
TRBJ2-2,TRBV3-1,NA,13,few,CASSQDLGGELFF,TGTGCCAGCAGCCAAGATCTAGGCGGGGAGCTGTTTTTT
TRBJ2-1,TRBV6-2/TRBV6-3,NA,13,few,CASCLSSYNEQFF,TGTGCCAGCTGTTTGAGCTCCTACAATGAGCAGTTCTTC
TRBJ2-3,TRBV6-6,NA,14,few,CASSSEPGTDTQYF,TGTGCCAGCAGTTCCGAACCAGGAACAGATACGCAGTATTTT
TRBJ2-2,TRBV27,TRBD1,15,few,CAVSAGTGFTGELFF,TGTGCCGTCTCCGCCGGGACAGGGTTTACCGGGGAGCTGTTTTTT
TRBJ2-7,TRBV6-2/TRBV6-3,NA,13,few,CASSYSIPYEQYF,TGTGCCAGCAGTTACTCGATTCCCTACGAGCAGTACTTC
TRBJ2-3,TRBV20-1,NA,14,once,CSAYRDTTTDTQYF,TGCAGTGCTTACCGGGACACGACCACAGATACGCAGTATTTT
TRBJ1-1,TRBV5-1,NA,13,NA,CASSSTGYPEAFF,TGCGCCAGCAGCTCTACAGGGTACCCTGAAGCTTTCTTT
TRBJ2-5,TRBV7-2,TRBD2,15,few,CASSLAAGGPETQYF,TGTGCCAGCAGCTTAGCAGCGGGGGGGCCGGAGACCCAGTACTTC
TRBJ1-2,TRBV6-2/TRBV6-3,TRBD1,14,few,CASSYRTGENGYTF,TGTGCCAGCAGTTACCGGACAGGGGAGAATGGCTACACCTTC
TRBJ1-5,TRBV18,TRBD1,15,NA,CASSPTGTGGQPQHF,TGTGCCAGCTCACCTACCGGGACAGGGGGACAGCCCCAGCATTTT
TRBJ2-2,TRBV2,NA,12,NA,CASAGETGELFF,TGTGCCAGCGCAGGGGAAACCGGGGAGCTGTTTTTT
TRBJ2-1,TRBV19,TRBD2,14,NA,CASNLAGFHNEQFF,TGTGCCAGTAATCTAGCGGGGTTCCATAATGAGCAGTTCTTC
TRBJ1-2,TRBV4-1,NA,13,NA,CASSPWLGYGYTF,TGCGCCAGCAGCCCATGGCTCGGCTATGGCTACACCTTC
TRBJ2-7,TRBV11-3,NA,14,few,CASSEGGSPREQYF,TGTGCCAGCAGCGAGGGGGGCAGTCCGCGCGAGCAGTACTTC
TRBJ1-2,TRBV27,TRBD1,14,few,CASSPPGQGLRYTF,TGTGCCAGCAGTCCTCCGGGACAGGGCCTCCGCTACACCTTC
TRBJ2-7,TRBV10-3,NA,14,NA,CATVVQGSSYEQYF,TGTGCCACGGTGGTCCAGGGAAGCTCCTACGAGCAGTACTTC
TRBJ2-7,TRBV5-1,NA,15,few,CASSTAEQGPYEQYF,TGCGCCAGCAGCACGGCGGAACAGGGCCCCTACGAGCAGTACTTC
TRBJ2-3,TRBV12-3/TRBV12-4,NA,13,few,CASLGGSTDTQYF,TGTGCCAGCTTAGGGGGAAGCACAGATACGCAGTATTTT
TRBJ1-1,TRBV29-1,TRBD1,12,few,CSVAGTGQIAFF,TGCAGCGTAGCCGGGACAGGGCAAATAGCTTTCTTT
TRBJ2-5,TRBV3-1,NA,15,few,CASTTNLGIGETQYF,TGTGCCAGCACCACGAATCTCGGCATAGGGGAGACCCAGTACTTC
TRBJ2-2,TRBV7-6,TRBD1,13,few,CAAGQGETGELFF,TGTGCAGCGGGACAGGGGGAGACCGGGGAGCTGTTTTTT
TRBJ2-1,TRBV5-4,TRBD1,15,NA,CASTWDGTGGNEQFF,TGTGCCAGCACCTGGGACGGGACAGGGGGGAATGAGCAGTTCTTC
TRBJ1-4,TRBV7-9,NA,16,NA,CASSQGRPGVDEKLFF,TGTGCCAGCAGCCAGGGGCGTCCAGGGGTTGATGAAAAACTGTTTTTT
TRBJ2-3,TRBV20-1,TRBD2,15,NA,CSAPHSGGAADTQYF,TGCAGTGCTCCACATAGCGGGGGGGCGGCCGATACGCAGTATTTT
TRBJ1-4,TRBV20-1,NA,12,NA,CSGGVHNEKLFF,TGCAGTGGGGGGGTCCATAATGAAAAACTGTTTTTT
TRBJ1-1,TRBV28,TRBD1,14,few,CASKQGEFFTEAFF,TGTGCCAGCAAGCAGGGGGAGTTCTTCACTGAAGCTTTCTTT
TRBJ2-1,TRBV7-9,NA,16,few,CASSLGQGFLQDEQFF,TGTGCCAGCAGCTTAGGCCAGGGATTTTTACAAGATGAGCAGTTCTTC
TRBJ2-5,TRBV24-1,NA,14,NA,CATSDLMGEETQYF,TGTGCCACCAGTGATTTGATGGGCGAGGAGACCCAGTACTTC
TRBJ2-7,TRBV7-9,TRBD1,14,NA,CASSLARQGYEQYF,TGTGCCAGCAGCTTAGCCCGACAGGGCTACGAGCAGTACTTC
TRBJ1-2,TRBV12-3/TRBV12-4,TRBD1,12,NA,CASSRTGDGYTF,TGTGCCAGCAGCCGGACAGGGGATGGCTACACCTTC
TRBJ2-3,TRBV7-8,TRBD2,17,NA,CASSLGSAGTGADTQYF,TGTGCCAGCAGCTTAGGCTCAGCGGGGACTGGGGCAGATACGCAGTATTTT
TRBJ2-7,TRBV28,NA,11,few,CASSLAFEQYF,TGTGCCAGCAGTTTAGCTTTCGAGCAGTACTTC
TRBJ1-1,TRBV5-1,NA,14,few,CASSFLQLNTEAFF,TGCGCCAGCAGCTTTTTACAGCTGAACACTGAAGCTTTCTTT